This T cell receptor (beta chain) was identified in a study of blood T cell repertoires in COVID-19. Overall study context: PBMCs, B-cell-depleted T cells, or T cells were the source of the cDNA or gDNA that made up the material.

In the authors' workflow: Estimation of nucleated cell counts was performed using reference gene primer amplification. The method was immunoSEQ multiplex PCR; TCRdb's version includes in-frame clones alone and lacks a portion of them. Clone size and the V and J calls come from that table; the DNA yielded D and trimming. The sample records about 100,000 clones, about 90% being singletons. The V segment lost 5 bases and the J segment 4 bases; nucleotides outside the gene matches: 8. This CDR3 contains 16 residues. Germline CDR1 is LNHDA and CDR2 is SQIVND (reference sequence). The sample was peripheral blood. The sequence derives from a human donor with active COVID-19. The donor label of this sample is uncertain. The chain employs TRBV19 and TRBJ1-5; 10 positions agree with TRBD1. CDR3 amino acids: CASSALGQGPNQPQHF. The CDR3 nucleotides are TGTGCCAGTAGTGCACTGGGACAGGGGCCGAATCAGCCCCAGCATTTT.